This T cell receptor beta chain was sequenced during a study of molecular identifiers for immune sequencing clone quantification. Study findings and constraints: The study reportedly detected spiked Jurkat TCR RNA from one cell among one million naive cells. More than 97% of effector molecules, versus under 1% of naive-cell molecules, belonged to clones above 20 RNA copies.

TCR libraries were built in bulk with a published protocol and specific TCR primers. In TCRdb, the PCR reads were re-called with MiXCR into one record per CDR3 protein. Among about 35,000 distinct CDR3 sequences listed, about 20% were seen once. In germline, CDR1 is ENHRY, CDR2 SYGVKD. The CDR3 length is 14 residues. The ends were cut back, 4 bases at V and 6 bases at J, with 13 bases in the middle. Concerning this clonotype: Its specificity is not known.

Sequencing libraries of naive CD8 cells derived from approximately 22,000 to 940,000 sorted cells with 10%, 30% or 50% RNA. The sequenced sample consisted of naive CD8+ T cells from blood, with Jurkat cell RNA spiked in. Subset reported: FACS-sorted CD8+CD4-CCR7+CD45RA+ naive T cells. The receptor was isolated from a human donor in good health. Some libraries in this study had Jurkat cell RNA spiked in. The chain joins TRBV10-3 to TRBJ2-1; D may be TRBD1 or TRBD2 (6 bases each). The CDR3 DNA reads as TGTGCCATCAGTGTTGAGGGGGAGGTCAATGAGCAGTTCTTC. Encoded protein: CAISVEGEVNEQFF.